One sample yielded the 10 T cell receptor beta chains listed below, sequenced in a study of CD8+CD57+ T cells in acquired aplastic anemia (dated by TCRdb to between 2017 and 2018). The sample was run on an Illumina HiSeq 2000. Genomic DNA was used as template for profiling of TCR beta VDJ combinations and CDR3 sequences. TCRdb itself trimmed the public reads at Q25 with fastp, ran MiXCR and retained productive beta chains. Every entry covers one CDR3 protein and lists the most common genes and DNA from its rows. The sample has about 190,000 distinct CDR3 sequences on record, approximately 52% of them singletons. The ten biggest clones cover roughly 15% of the sample. Sequenced sample: sorted CD4+, CD8+, or CD8+CD57+ T cells (not recorded which) from PBMCs. Receptor source: a human donor in good health, serving as a control.

This clonotype came up many times. The rearrangement joins TRBV7-8 to TRBJ1-2; no firm D call. CDR1 is SGHVS, CDR2 FQNEAQ, per germline. The CDR3 has 14 residues. V was cut by 5 bases and J by 0 bases, with 10 bases left in between. CDR3 nucleotide sequence: TGTGCCAGCAGCCCGAATTATCCTAACTATGGCTACACCTTC. It is translated as CASSPNYPNYGYTF.

The chain joins TRBV7-2 to TRBJ1-4; tentative D call: TRBD1 (6 bases). CDR3 length: 16 residues. Trimming pared 3 bases from V and 0 bases from J, leaving 11 bases between. Germline V gene sequence: CDR1 SGHTA, CDR2 FQGNSA. CDR3 protein: CASSFQGLATNEKLFF. DNA for the CDR3: TGTGCCAGCAGCTTCCAGGGGCTTGCAACTAATGAAAAACTGTTTTTT.

This clonotype was seen a single time. V usage is TRBV20-1 and J usage is TRBJ2-3, with 10 bases matching TRBD1. CDR1 and CDR2 from the germline V gene are DFQATT and SNEGSKA (reference sequence). CDR3 length: 14 residues. V trimming: 2 bases; J trimming: 8 bases; junction bases outside the gene matches: 7. DNA of the CDR3: TGCAGTGCTAGACCGGGACAGGGGAGTGGTACGCAGTATTTT. Translating it yields CSARPGQGSGTQYF.

This clonotype was seen at least ten times. The rearrangement uses TRBV3-1 and TRBJ1-2; 7 bases are a match to TRBD1. The junction had 1 base not matched to a gene; V was cut back by 3 bases and J by 0 bases. There are 14 residues in the CDR3. Germline V CDR1 and CDR2: LGHDT, YNNKEL (reference sequence). CDR3 amino acids: CASSQGQSNYGYTF. CDR3 in DNA: TGTGCCAGCAGCCAGGGACAGTCTAACTATGGCTACACCTTC.

This clonotype was recorded only once. The chain is built from TRBV7-2 and TRBJ1-1; D ambiguous. Per germline, CDR1 SGHTA and CDR2 FQGNSA. CDR3 length: 13 amino acids. Trimming took off 10 bases at V and 6 bases at J, with 18 bases between the two ends. The CDR3 here is CATALEVGSEAFF. CDR3 nucleotide sequence: TGTGCCACCGCTTTGGAGGTTGGCTCTGAAGCTTTCTTT.

This sequence joins TRBV7-2 and TRBJ1-1; TRBD1 matches at 9 bases. The V gene end was trimmed by 1 base and the J gene end by 3 bases; junction bases not matched to a gene: 6. This CDR3 contains 16 residues. Germline V lookup: CDR1 SGHTA, CDR2 FQGNSA. CDR3: CASSLVGTGSYTEAFF. Here the CDR3 DNA reads TGTGCCAGCAGCTTAGTAGGGACAGGGTCGTACACTGAAGCTTTCTTT.

This clonotype was seen many times. The V call is TRBV11-3, the J call TRBJ2-2; 7 nucleotides align to TRBD2. CDR3 length equals 17 residues. J lost 0 bases, V lost 6 bases, and 10 bases had no gene match. Germline loops: CDR1 SGHNT, CDR2 YENEEA. In DNA, the CDR3 is TGTGCCAGCAGTCTTAGTTGGCGGGGGACGAACACCGGGGAGCTGTTTTTT. Its translation is CASSLSWRGTNTGELFF.

This clonotype was seen many times. The rearrangement joins TRBV6-1 to TRBJ2-7; D remains ambiguous. The CDR3 consists of 13 residues. Trimming left V 2 bases short and J 4 bases short, with 9 bases between. The germline CDR1 and CDR2 sequences are MNHNS and SASEGT. The CDR3 is CASSETLQYEQYF. In DNA form, the CDR3 reads TGTGCCAGCAGTGAAACGTTGCAGTACGAGCAGTACTTC.

Many counts were recorded for this clonotype. The chain carries TRBV12-3 or TRBV12-4 and TRBJ1-5; no definite D call. The CDR3 runs 16 residues. Trimming stripped 3 bases from V and 0 bases from J, with 12 bases between. The CDR3, as DNA: TGTGCCAGCAGTTTGGTGGGCCCGCTTAGCAATCAGCCCCAGCATTTT. This encodes CASSLVGPLSNQPQHF.

The rearrangement joins TRBV29-1 to TRBJ2-7; D perhaps matches TRBD1 (8 bases). The CDR3 has 14 amino acids. Trimming removed 4 bases at V and 5 bases at J, with 18 bases between. Germline V gene lookup returns CDR1 SQVTM and CDR2 ANQGSEA. The CDR3 region has the DNA TGCAGCGTTGCGCGTGACAGGGGAGGGCACGAGCAGTACTTC. The encoded protein is CSVARDRGGHEQYF.